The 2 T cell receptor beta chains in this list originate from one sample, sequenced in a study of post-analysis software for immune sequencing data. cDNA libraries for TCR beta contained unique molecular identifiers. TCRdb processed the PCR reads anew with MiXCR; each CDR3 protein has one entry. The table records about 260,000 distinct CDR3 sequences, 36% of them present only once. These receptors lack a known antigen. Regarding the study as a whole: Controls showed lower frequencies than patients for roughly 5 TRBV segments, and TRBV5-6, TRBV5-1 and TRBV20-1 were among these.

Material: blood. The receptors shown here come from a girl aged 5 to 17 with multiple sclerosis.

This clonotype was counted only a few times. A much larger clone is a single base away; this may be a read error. The CDR3: CASSDRLGRENEQYF. DNA for the CDR3: TGTGCCAGCAGCGACCGACTAGGACGGGAGAATGAGCAGTACTTC. The chain links TRBV7-3 to TRBJ2-5, with D possibly TRBD2 on 6 matching bases. From germline, CDR1 is SGHTA and CDR2 FQGTGA. V was clipped by 5 bases and J by 11 bases, with 24 bases between them. The CDR3 is 15 amino acids.

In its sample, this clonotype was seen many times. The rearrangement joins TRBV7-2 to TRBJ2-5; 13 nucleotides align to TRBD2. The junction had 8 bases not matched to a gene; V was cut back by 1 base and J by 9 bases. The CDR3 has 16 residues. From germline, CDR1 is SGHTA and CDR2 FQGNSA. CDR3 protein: CASSLGGLAGVWSQYF. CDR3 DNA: TGTGCCAGCAGCTTAGGCGGACTAGCGGGAGTTTGGTCCCAGTACTTC. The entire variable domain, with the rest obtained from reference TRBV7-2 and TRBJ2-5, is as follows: GAGVSQSPSNKVTEKGKDVELRCDPISGHTALYWYRQSLGQGLEFLIYFQGNSAPDKSGLPSDRFSAERTGGSVSTLTIQRTQQEDSAVYLCASSLGGLAGVWSQYFGPGTRLLVL.